The 14 T cell receptor beta chains listed next were all sequenced from one sample in a study of blood T cell repertoires in COVID-19. Profiled with immunoSEQ multiplex PCR; TCRdb holds only in-frame clones, not every one. The table has hundreds of thousands of clones, roughly four fifths seen once. The sample consisted of peripheral blood. Source of these receptors: a woman of 80 years or more with COVID-19, enrolled during active disease.

This clone was observed a few times. V is TRBV5-5 and J is TRBJ2-1; the match to TRBD2 covers 10 bases. Germline CDR1 reads SGHKS; CDR2 reads YYEKEE (reference sequence). The CDR3 extends over 16 amino acids. The junction had 9 bases not matched to a gene; V was cut back by 1 base and J by 8 bases. This CDR3 is CASSLLAGALGDEQFF. In DNA, the CDR3 is TGTGCCAGCAGCTTGCTAGCGGGGGCCCTGGGGGATGAGCAGTTCTTC. The full variable domain, completed using reference TRBV5-5 and TRBJ2-1, is DAGVTQSPTHLIKTRGQQVTLRCSPISGHKSVSWYQQVLGQGPQFIFQYYEKEERGRGNFPDRFSARQFPNYSSELNVNALLLGDSALYLCASSLLAGALGDEQFFGPGTRLTVL.

The table lists this clone with a count of one. This chain connects TRBV2 to TRBJ1-5, with D possibly being TRBD1 (5 bases). Germline-derived CDR1 and CDR2 are SNHLY and FYNNEI. Trimming stripped 6 bases from V and 4 bases from J, with 10 bases between. CDR3 length equals 13 residues. CDR3 in DNA: TGTGCCAGCAGGGGACGGGGGAATCAGCCCCAGCATTTT. Translating it yields CASRGRGNQPQHF.

Regarding this clone: One end of the junction varies from germline; a read error may be responsible. V is TRBV6-5 and J is TRBJ1-1, with D tentatively TRBD1 (6 bases). The CDR3 loop spans 14 amino acids. Germline V gene lookup returns CDR1 MNHEY and CDR2 SVGAGI. The CDR3 nucleotides read TGTGCCAGCAGTTACTTTGACAGGAACCCTGAAGCTTTCTTT. This translates into CASSYFDRNPEAFF.

V is TRBV5-1 and J is TRBJ2-5; 9 positions match TRBD2. V was pared by 5 bases and J by 2 bases, with 4 bases of the junction left unmatched. Germline V CDR1 and CDR2: SGHRS, YFSETQ. The CDR3 loop spans 14 amino acids. CDR3 coding DNA: TGCGCCAGCAGGCTAGCGGGGAATCAAGAGACCCAGTACTTC. It codes for CASRLAGNQETQYF.

The gene calls are TRBV5-6 and TRBJ2-3; D is perhaps TRBD1 (7 bases). Germline lookup yields CDR1 SGHDT and CDR2 YYEEEE. With 4 bases removed from V and 3 bases from J, the gap between germline ends came to 15 bases. The CDR3 runs 15 residues. CDR3 nucleotide sequence: TGTGCCAGCAGCCAGGGACAGCGGGCTACAGATACGCAGTATTTT. The encoded protein is CASSQGQRATDTQYF.

The CDR3 sequence: CASSDGQINQPQHF. In nucleotides, the CDR3 is TGTGCCAGCAGCGACGGACAGATCAATCAGCCCCAGCATTTT. V is TRBV4-2 and J is TRBJ1-5; D possibly corresponds to TRBD1 (6 bases). CDR1 and CDR2 from the germline V gene are LGHNA and YNFKEQ. This CDR3 has 14 residues. Between the trimmed V and J ends, which lost 5 bases and 3 bases, there was a span of 11 bases.

The chain links TRBV18 to TRBJ2-1; the D is unclear. Trimming removed 5 bases from V and 8 bases from J, with 7 bases in between. Germline V gene data show CDR1 as KGHSH and CDR2 as LQKENI. This CDR3 spans 11 amino acids. The CDR3: CASSTRDEQFF. The CDR3, as DNA: TGTGCCAGCTCAACTCGGGATGAGCAGTTCTTC.

This chain uses TRBV21-1 with TRBJ2-3; the table's D call, TRBD2, has no DNA check behind it. TRBV21-1 is a pseudogene. The CDR3 sequence is 17 residues long. The CDR3 is CASSKEGGHPPKDTQYF. The DNA for the CDR3 is TGTGCCAGCAGCAAAGAGGGGGGGCACCCACCCAAGGATACGCAGTATTTT.

The V and J genes are TRBV6-5 and TRBJ1-4; D ambiguous. Trimming removed 5 bases at V and 5 bases at J, with 9 bases between. Germline CDR1 is MNHEY and CDR2 is SVGAGI. This CDR3 has 13 residues. The CDR3 loop reads CASSILRNEKLFF. The CDR3 nucleotides read TGTGCCAGCAGTATTCTGAGAAATGAAAAACTGTTTTTT.

The J gene is TRBJ2-1, the V gene TRBV7-3; TRBD2 agrees at 9 bases. Germline-derived CDR1 and CDR2 are SGHTA and FQGTGA. The junction had 3 bases not matched to a gene; V was cut back by 1 base and J by 5 bases. The CDR3 is made up of 15 amino acids. CDR3 sequence: CASSLMVAGDNEQFF. As DNA, the CDR3 is TGTGCCAGCAGCTTAATGGTAGCGGGAGACAATGAGCAGTTCTTC.

Only one count was recorded for this clone. Other DNA sequences in this sample translate to the same CDR3. The chain carries TRBV18 and TRBJ1-2, with D hard to call. The V gene lost 3 bases and the J gene lost 8 bases, with 13 bases spanning the gap. In germline, CDR1 is KGHSH, CDR2 LQKENI. This CDR3 has 13 amino acids. The CDR3 reads CASSPLQGEGYTF. CDR3 DNA: TGTGCCAGCTCACCCCTACAAGGAGAAGGCTACACCTTC.

The chain uses TRBV18 and TRBJ1-6; no clear D gene. The CDR3 consists of 13 residues. The V and J ends lost 6 bases and 8 bases respectively, with 11 bases between them. Germline-derived CDR1 and CDR2 are KGHSH and LQKENI. The CDR3 protein is CASSPEQDSPLHF. The DNA of the CDR3 is TGTGCCAGCTCTCCCGAGCAGGATTCACCCCTCCACTTT.

The rearrangement joins TRBV7-9 to TRBJ1-3; D remains ambiguous. The CDR3 length is 15 residues. Germline-derived CDR1 and CDR2 are SEHNR and FQNEAQ (reference sequence). V shed 5 bases and J shed 0 bases, with 11 bases lying between them. The DNA of the CDR3 is TGTGCCAGCAGCCCCGGCGAGGTCTCTGGAAACACCATATATTTT. It codes for CASSPGEVSGNTIYF.

This clone is a singleton in its sample. The CDR3 is CASSFRDSYNEQFF. The CDR3 DNA follows: TGTGCCAGCAGCTTCCGGGACAGCTACAATGAGCAGTTCTTC. The chain couples TRBV7-2 to TRBJ2-1; the match to TRBD1 covers 7 bases. V lost 3 bases, J lost 3 bases, and 2 bases stayed unmatched. Germline CDR1 reads SGHTA; CDR2 reads FQGNSA. The CDR3 sequence is 14 residues long.